Listed here are 17 T cell receptor beta chains from one sample, sequenced in a study of blood T cell repertoires in COVID-19. TCRdb keeps only in-frame clones here, not all; method: immunoSEQ multiplex PCR. Of 25,000 to 35,000 clones in the sample, about 89% were seen once. Material for sequencing was peripheral blood. Every receptor here comes from a man in his 70s with active COVID-19.

The chain links TRBV27 to TRBJ1-5; 11 bases align to TRBD1. This CDR3 has 15 amino acids. The V gene end was trimmed by 5 bases and the J gene end by 6 bases; junction bases not matched to a gene: 6. Germline CDR1 is MNHEY and CDR2 is SMNVEV (reference sequence). CDR3 sequence reads: CASSPRGQGVQPQHF. Written as DNA, the CDR3 is TGTGCCAGCAGTCCCCGGGGACAGGGGGTTCAGCCCCAGCATTTT.

CDR3 DNA sequence: TGTGCCAGCAGCTTGTCATATAATCGGCGGGTGAACACTGAAGCTTTCTTT. Translated, it gives CASSLSYNRRVNTEAFF. The rearrangement links TRBV5-5 to TRBJ1-1; D ambiguous. This CDR3 is built from 17 residues. CDR1 and CDR2 from the germline V gene are SGHKS and YYEKEE (reference sequence). Deletions cut 1 base from V and 0 bases from J, with 16 bases between.

The genes are TRBV19 and TRBJ1-3; TRBD1 matches 7 bases. This CDR3 has 15 amino acids. Trimming at V came to 3 bases and at J to 7 bases, leaving 9 bases not matched to a gene. CDR1 and CDR2 from the germline V gene are LNHDA and SQIVND (reference sequence). The CDR3 DNA reads as TGTGCCAGTAGTATGGGACAGCAATTGATTAACACCATATATTTT. It yields the protein CASSMGQQLINTIYF.

The chain joins TRBV19 to TRBJ2-7; 9 bases match TRBD1. Germline CDR1 is LNHDA and CDR2 is SQIVND (reference sequence). The ends lost 5 bases at V and 3 bases at J; junction bases unmatched: 8. CDR3 length equals 15 residues. DNA of the CDR3: TGTGCCAGTAGTGTACCCGGGACAGGGAACTACGAGCAGTACTTC. It is translated as CASSVPGTGNYEQYF.

The rearrangement uses TRBV21-1 and TRBJ1-1; the table gives TRBD1 as D, unverified against the DNA. TRBV21-1 is shown as a pseudogene. CDR3 size: 13 residues. The CDR3 DNA follows: TGTGCCAGTCCCCACAGGGAGAGGACTGAAGCTTTCTTT. It is translated as CASPHRERTEAFF.

This chain connects TRBV4-2 to TRBJ1-2; a weak D match, TRBD1 (5 bases). Trimming stripped 1 base from V and 1 base from J, with 7 bases between. Germline CDR1 is LGHNA and CDR2 is YNFKEQ. CDR3 length: 14 amino acids. The CDR3 region is CASSQGQSNYGYTF. The CDR3 nucleotides read TGTGCCAGCAGCCAAGGACAGAGTAACTATGGCTACACCTTC.

The chain combines TRBV20-1 with TRBJ1-1; weak D call: TRBD1 (6 bases). V was shortened by 3 bases and J by 4 bases, with 12 bases between the two germline ends. Germline values: CDR1 DFQATT, CDR2 SNEGSKA (reference sequence). The CDR3 is 13 residues long. The CDR3 nucleotides read TGCAGTGCTAGTCACACAGGGCTCACTGAAGCTTTCTTT. Translation: CSASHTGLTEAFF.

This rearrangement joins TRBV3-1 (or the pseudogene TRBV3-2) to TRBJ1-5; D perhaps matches TRBD1 (5 bases). The CDR3 is 18 residues long. Germline CDR1 LGHDT, CDR2 YNNKEL (reference sequence). V gave up 0 bases and J gave up 4 bases, with 19 bases separating them. CDR3 nucleotide sequence: TGTGCCAGCAGCCAAGACCTCGGGTCAGGGCAAAGAAATCAGCCCCAGCATTTT. Translated, it gives CASSQDLGSGQRNQPQHF.

This clone appeared a single time. The rearrangement joins TRBV5-6 to TRBJ2-3; D is perhaps TRBD1 (6 bases). Germline CDR1 reads SGHDT; CDR2 reads YYEEEE. Between the trimmed V and J ends, which lost 3 bases and 2 bases, there was a span of 16 bases. This CDR3 spans 16 amino acids. The CDR3 DNA reads TGTGCCAGCAGCTCAAAACAGGGACACTACACAGATACGCAGTATTTT. It yields the protein CASSSKQGHYTDTQYF.

The rearrangement uses TRBV28 and TRBJ1-1, with 7 positions matching TRBD1. Germline V gene sequence: CDR1 MDHEN, CDR2 SYDVKM. The CDR3 contains 12 residues. V gave up 5 bases and J gave up 6 bases; unmatched junction bases: 3. CDR3 sequence reads: CASSLGTAEAFF. The CDR3 DNA sequence: TGTGCCAGCAGTCTAGGGACAGCTGAAGCTTTCTTT. Full variable domain (rest looked up from reference TRBV28 and TRBJ1-1): DVKVTQSSRYLVKRTGEKVFLECVQDMDHENMFWYRQDPGLGLRLIYFSYDVKMKEKGDIPEGYSVSREKKERFSLILESASTNQTSMYLCASSLGTAEAFFGQGTRLTVV.

This clone was picked up one time. The chain couples TRBV9 to TRBJ2-1; D not resolved. The CDR3 spans 14 residues. Germline V gene lookup returns CDR1 SGDLS and CDR2 YYNGEE. V lost 0 bases to trimming and J lost 4 bases, with 8 bases between them. Written as DNA, the CDR3 is TGTGCCAGCAGCGTAGATCAGGTATACAATGAGCAGTTCTTC. Encoded protein: CASSVDQVYNEQFF.

The V gene is TRBV10-3, the J gene TRBJ2-7; a possible D gene is TRBD2 (5 bases). This CDR3 is 11 amino acids long. V shed 6 bases and J shed 6 bases, with 9 bases lying between them. The germline V gene has CDR1 ENHRY and CDR2 SYGVKD. DNA for the CDR3: TGTGCCATCAGCTTAGAGGGCGAGCAGTACTTC. Protein sequence: CAISLEGEQYF.

The V gene is TRBV7-9, the J gene TRBJ1-1; 7 bases are a match to TRBD1. Trimming cost V 9 bases and J 3 bases; bases outside gene matches: 7. The CDR3 sequence is 13 residues long. CDR1 and CDR2 from the germline V gene are SEHNR and FQNEAQ (reference sequence). In DNA form, the CDR3 reads TGTGCCAGTGGGGAACAGGGGTACACTGAAGCTTTCTTT. It encodes CASGEQGYTEAFF.

The genes are TRBV4-2 and TRBJ1-2, with D tentatively TRBD1 (5 bases). The CDR3 sequence is 16 residues long. Germline assignment: CDR1 LGHNA and CDR2 YNFKEQ. V was shortened by 7 bases and J by 2 bases, with 20 bases between the two germline ends. The CDR3 region is CASKPGGDGHNYGYTF. As DNA, the CDR3 is TGTGCCAGCAAACCCGGCGGGGACGGACACAACTATGGCTACACCTTC.

The chain recombines TRBV21-1 with TRBJ2-1; TRBD1, the table's D call, lacks a check against the DNA. TRBV21-1 is reported as a pseudogene. CDR3 length: 13 residues. The CDR3 loop is CASSRQIYNEQFF. In DNA, the CDR3 is TGTGCCAGCAGCAGACAGATCTACAATGAGCAGTTCTTC.

The chain employs TRBV5-1 and TRBJ2-3, with D perhaps TRBD2 (6 bases). The CDR3 is 14 residues long. V shed 3 bases and J shed 4 bases, with 12 bases lying between them. The germline V gene has CDR1 SGHRS and CDR2 YFSETQ. The CDR3 nucleotides are TGCGCCAGCAGCTACCGGCCGGGGGCAGATACGCAGTATTTT. This translates into CASSYRPGADTQYF.

V usage is TRBV3-1 (or the pseudogene TRBV3-2) and J usage is TRBJ1-6; D unresolved. The CDR3 totals 13 residues. CDR1 is LGHDT and CDR2 is YNNKEL in the germline V gene (reference sequence). V was trimmed by 0 bases and J by 12 bases, leaving 9 bases between them. As DNA, the CDR3 is TGTGCCAGCAGCCAAGATCGGTATGGACCCCTCCACTTT. This gives the protein CASSQDRYGPLHF.